A single sample gave rise to the 13 T cell receptor beta chains below, sequenced in a study of radiation and T cells in renal cell carcinoma. The sample's time point: baseline pretreatment blood. Treatment meaning: 15 Gy SBRT to primary tumor, nephrectomy 4 weeks later. Assay: immunoSEQ multiplex PCR; the TCRdb copy retains only in-frame clones and omits some. This sample yields about 22,000 clones, of which roughly three quarters are seen a single time; 40% belongs to the top ten. The specimen was blood, collected from a patient whose treatment included radiotherapy and nephrectomy. Receptors originate from a man in his 60s with renal cell carcinoma.

The gene calls are TRBV5-1 and TRBJ2-2; D is uncertain. CDR1 is SGHRS and CDR2 is YFSETQ in the germline V gene. The length of the CDR3 is 14 residues. Trimming left V 0 bases short and J 5 bases short, with 8 bases between. The CDR3 reads CASSLVIQTGELFF. The CDR3 bases are TGCGCCAGCAGCTTGGTGATCCAGACCGGGGAGCTGTTTTTT.

This chain links TRBV7-2 with TRBJ2-2, with 10 bases lining up with TRBD2. There are 15 residues in the CDR3. CDR1 and CDR2 (germline): SGHTA, FQGNSA. V was clipped by 3 bases and J by 8 bases; unmatched bases: 6. CDR3 protein: CASSLASGRLGELFF. The CDR3, as DNA: TGTGCCAGCAGCTTGGCTAGCGGGAGACTTGGGGAGCTGTTTTTT.

The chain joins TRBV5-1 to TRBJ2-7; D may be TRBD1 (6 bases). Trimming left V 4 bases short and J 3 bases short, with 20 bases between. Germline CDR1 is SGHRS and CDR2 is YFSETQ. The CDR3 loop spans 16 amino acids. CDR3 sequence: CASSPGTTVRVYEQYF. In DNA, the CDR3 is TGCGCCAGCAGCCCGGGGACAACGGTAAGGGTCTACGAGCAGTACTTC.

This clone was detected a few times. The chain carries TRBV2 and TRBJ2-7, with D uncertain. This CDR3 region has 12 residues. The V gene lost 6 bases and the J gene lost 6 bases, with 12 bases spanning the gap. Germline CDR1 SNHLY, CDR2 FYNNEI. The CDR3 spells CASRMGGIEQYF. CDR3 sequence (DNA): TGTGCCAGCAGGATGGGTGGGATCGAGCAGTACTTC. Based on the CDR3 plus reference TRBV2 and TRBJ2-7, the full variable domain is EPEVTQTPSHQVTQMGQEVILRCVPISNHLYFYWYRQILGQKVEFLVSFYNNEISEKSEIFDDQFSVERPDGSNFTLKIRSTKLEDSAMYFCASRMGGIEQYFGPGTRLTVT.

This clone was counted a single time. V and J are TRBV5-6 and TRBJ2-6, with D perhaps matching TRBD1 (5 bases). Trimming removed 0 bases at V and 5 bases at J, with 12 bases between. CDR1 and CDR2 from the germline V gene are SGHDT and YYEEEE. This CDR3 is built from 16 residues. CDR3 residues: CASSLEGVRRANVLTF. The CDR3 DNA sequence: TGTGCCAGCAGCTTGGAAGGGGTTAGGCGGGCCAACGTCCTGACTTTC.

CDR3 loop: CASSPEISNQPQHF. CDR3 DNA: TGTGCCAGCTCACCGGAGATAAGCAATCAGCCCCAGCATTTT. V usage is TRBV18 and J usage is TRBJ1-5, with D hard to call. CDR1 is KGHSH and CDR2 is LQKENI in the germline V gene. Trimming shortened V by 3 bases and J by 1 base, and 7 bases separated the two germline ends. This CDR3 spans 14 amino acids. The whole variable domain, filled in from reference TRBV18 and TRBJ1-5, reads NAGVMQNPRHLVRRRGQEARLRCSPMKGHSHVYWYRQLPEEGLKFMVYLQKENIIDESGMPKERFSAEFPKEGPSILRIQQVVRGDSAAYFCASSPEISNQPQHFGDGTRLSIL.

This chain links TRBV6-6 with TRBJ2-5; D is perhaps TRBD2 (7 bases). From germline, CDR1 is MNHNY and CDR2 SVGAGI (reference sequence). The CDR3 has 14 residues. The V gene lost 6 bases and the J gene lost 5 bases, with 16 bases spanning the gap. Here the CDR3 DNA reads TGTGCCAGCAGAACCCCGGGGGGCGAGGAGACCCAGTACTTC. It specifies CASRTPGGEETQYF.

The chain uses TRBV6-5 and TRBJ2-7; no firm D call. CDR3 length: 11 amino acids. The germline V and J ends were trimmed by 6 bases and 0 bases, with 3 bases remaining between them. In germline, CDR1 is MNHEY, CDR2 SVGAGI. The CDR3: CASSDSYEQYF. The CDR3 DNA reads TGTGCCAGCAGCGACTCCTACGAGCAGTACTTC.

This clone appeared a few times. The chain couples TRBV6-6 to TRBJ2-2, with no clear D. The CDR3 loop spans 16 amino acids. Germline loops: CDR1 MNHNY, CDR2 SVGAGI (reference sequence). Deletions cut 1 base from V and 1 base from J, with 10 bases between. The CDR3 sequence is CASSYLVAENTGELFF. As DNA, the CDR3 is TGTGCCAGCAGTTACTTAGTTGCAGAGAACACCGGGGAGCTGTTTTTT.

The V gene is TRBV15, the J gene TRBJ2-2; D is uncertain. Deletions cut 0 bases from V and 4 bases from J, with 12 bases between. There are 16 residues in the CDR3. Per germline, CDR1 LNHNV and CDR2 YYDKDF (reference sequence). DNA for the CDR3: TGTGCCACCAGCAGAGATAATAGCCTGAGCACCGGGGAGCTGTTTTTT. It codes for CATSRDNSLSTGELFF.

This sequence joins TRBV7-9 and TRBJ2-7, with 11 bases that match TRBD1. The V gene end was trimmed by 5 bases and the J gene end by 3 bases; junction bases not matched to a gene: 6. This CDR3 has 15 amino acids. CDR1 and CDR2 (germline): SEHNR, FQNEAQ (reference sequence). The CDR3 region is CASSPSGTGGYEQYF. CDR3 nucleotide sequence: TGTGCCAGCAGCCCATCCGGGACAGGGGGCTACGAGCAGTACTTC.

The CDR3 reads CASSPTGTSPEAFF. CDR3 in DNA: TGTGCCAGCAGCCCTACCGGGACTTCCCCTGAAGCTTTCTTT. This chain links TRBV9 with TRBJ1-1, with D tentatively TRBD1 (5 bases). Between the trimmed V and J ends, which lost 4 bases and 6 bases, there was a span of 16 bases. The CDR3 length is 14 residues. The germline V gene encodes CDR1 SGDLS and CDR2 YYNGEE.

This chain connects TRBV6-6 to TRBJ2-7, with D possibly TRBD1 on 6 matching bases. The V end was cut by 0 bases, the J end by 5 bases, with 8 bases between. CDR1 and CDR2 from the germline V gene are MNHNY and SVGAGI (reference sequence). The CDR3 sequence is 13 residues long. The DNA of the CDR3 is TGTGCCAGCAGTTACTCAGGGGGAAACGAGCAGTACTTC. Translated: CASSYSGGNEQYF.